This T cell receptor beta chain was identified in a study of blood T cell repertoires in COVID-19. The V segment lost 5 bases and the J segment 0 bases; nucleotides outside the gene matches: 9. This CDR3 comprises 17 residues. CDR1 is SGHAT and CDR2 is FQNNGV in the germline V gene. TCRdb keeps only in-frame clones here, not all; method: immunoSEQ multiplex PCR. The repertoire holds about 74,000 clones, with 90% as singletons. The receptor was isolated from a woman between 45 and 60 years old in a cohort sampled during active COVID-19. The sample was peripheral blood. The chain combines TRBV11-2 with TRBJ2-7; 11 bases match TRBD2. CDR3 sequence (DNA): TGTGCCAGCAGCCCTTCCGGACTAGCGGGTCGCTCCTACGAGCAGTACTTC. This translates into CASSPSGLAGRSYEQYF.